Sequencing of this T cell receptor (beta chain) was carried out in a study of CD8 T cells in Susac syndrome. Germline CDR1 reads MGHRA; CDR2 reads YSYEKL. V was trimmed by 4 bases and J by 2 bases, leaving 12 bases between them. CDR3 size: 14 residues. Random hexamers served to reverse transcribe roughly 0.45 to 1 ug RNA. One entry per CDR3 protein, called by TCRdb with MiXCR from the immunoSEQ multiplex PCR reads. Of some 300,000 distinct CDR3 sequences in the sample, over 75% were seen once. This clonotype has only a few counts. The sample was CD8+ T cells from PBMCs. The chain uses TRBV4-1 and TRBJ2-7, with D tentatively TRBD1 (5 bases). The sequence derives from a human donor with multiple sclerosis. Written as DNA, the CDR3 is TGCGCCAGCAGCCCCTTAACAGGAACCTACGAGCAGTACTTC. Translated, it gives CASSPLTGTYEQYF.